This is a list of T cell receptor beta chains from one sample in a study of blood T cells in healthy people across ages. TCRdb reprocessed the 5' RACE reads via MiXCR and lists one record per CDR3 protein. The sample has about 1,400,000 distinct CDR3 sequences, around two fifths seen once. Sequencing was carried out using blood. Receptors originate from a woman in her late teens or twenties in good health. The CDR3 runs from the conserved cysteine through the conserved F or W. A D gene is named only where the DNA matches it firmly. Clone size, where shown, is once, few, many, or a class for clones that have expanded.

j_call: TRBJ1-1; v_call: TRBV12-3/TRBV12-4; d_call: NA; clone_size: NA; cdr3_aa: CASSFRPGQRFRVNTEAFF; cdr3_nt: TGTGCCAGCAGTTTCAGACCCGGACAGCGCTTCCGTGTGAACACTGAAGCTTTCTTT
j_call: TRBJ2-3; v_call: TRBV20-1; d_call: NA; clone_size: NA; cdr3_aa: CSAPGTEGTDTQYF; cdr3_nt: TGCAGTGCTCCCGGGACGGAAGGCACAGATACGCAGTATTTT
j_call: TRBJ2-5; v_call: TRBV3-1; d_call: NA; clone_size: NA; cdr3_aa: CASSQDGASAETQYF; cdr3_nt: TGTGCCAGCAGCCAAGATGGGGCTAGCGCGGAGACCCAGTACTTC
j_call: TRBJ2-7; v_call: TRBV28; d_call: TRBD2; clone_size: NA; cdr3_aa: CASSLLDPRASGRISYEQYF; cdr3_nt: TGTGCCAGCAGTTTATTGGACCCCAGGGCTAGCGGGAGGATATCCTACGAGCAGTACTTC
j_call: TRBJ2-1; v_call: TRBV29-1; d_call: TRBD2; clone_size: few; cdr3_aa: CSVEGGGEQFF; cdr3_nt: TGCAGCGTTGAGGGCGGGGGTGAGCAGTTCTTC
j_call: TRBJ1-1; v_call: TRBV10-3; d_call: NA; clone_size: NA; cdr3_aa: CAISEAPAGGVMNTEAFF; cdr3_nt: TGTGCCATCAGTGAGGCGCCAGCAGGAGGGGTAATGAACACTGAAGCTTTCTTT
j_call: TRBJ2-7; v_call: TRBV20-1; d_call: TRBD2; clone_size: few; cdr3_aa: CSASPSGRDYNEQYF; cdr3_nt: TGCAGTGCTAGCCCGAGCGGGAGGGACTACAATGAGCAGTACTTC
j_call: TRBJ2-1; v_call: TRBV20-1; d_call: NA; clone_size: NA; cdr3_aa: CSASPRDPYNEQFF; cdr3_nt: TGCAGTGCTAGTCCCCGCGATCCCTACAATGAGCAGTTCTTC
j_call: TRBJ2-2; v_call: TRBV6-5; d_call: NA; clone_size: NA; cdr3_aa: CASSYGPGSELFF; cdr3_nt: TGTGCCAGCAGTTATGGCCCGGGATCCGAGCTGTTTTTT
j_call: TRBJ2-1; v_call: TRBV6-2/TRBV6-3; d_call: NA; clone_size: NA; cdr3_aa: CASTESPLRPQDEQFF; cdr3_nt: TGCGCCAGCACCGAAAGCCCCCTAAGGCCCCAGGATGAGCAGTTCTTC
j_call: TRBJ2-1; v_call: TRBV6-1; d_call: TRBD2; clone_size: NA; cdr3_aa: CASIPGLAGNEQFF; cdr3_nt: TGTGCCAGCATCCCGGGACTAGCGGGCAATGAGCAGTTCTTC
j_call: TRBJ1-2; v_call: TRBV7-9; d_call: NA; clone_size: once; cdr3_aa: CASSDLAPGTYGYTF; cdr3_nt: TGTGCCAGCAGCGACCTCGCCCCAGGGACCTATGGCTACACCTTC
j_call: TRBJ2-4; v_call: TRBV6-1; d_call: NA; clone_size: NA; cdr3_aa: CATRLTRAKNIQYF; cdr3_nt: TGTGCCACAAGATTGACGCGGGCCAAAAACATTCAGTACTTC
j_call: TRBJ1-2; v_call: TRBV4-1; d_call: NA; clone_size: few; cdr3_aa: CASSAGATYGYTF; cdr3_nt: TGCGCCAGCAGCGCCGGGGCAACCTATGGCTACACCTTC
j_call: TRBJ2-7; v_call: TRBV5-1; d_call: TRBD2; clone_size: few; cdr3_aa: CASSGGLAASYEQYF; cdr3_nt: TGCGCCAGCAGCGGAGGACTAGCGGCCTCCTACGAGCAGTACTTC
j_call: TRBJ1-1; v_call: TRBV18; d_call: NA; clone_size: NA; cdr3_aa: CASSPRGQGYGEAFF; cdr3_nt: TGTGCCAGCTCACCACGGGGGCAGGGTTATGGTGAAGCTTTCTTT
j_call: TRBJ1-2; v_call: TRBV7-9; d_call: NA; clone_size: NA; cdr3_aa: CASTETGKGYGYTF; cdr3_nt: TGTGCCAGTACAGAGACGGGGAAAGGCTATGGCTACACCTTC
j_call: TRBJ2-7; v_call: TRBV6-1; d_call: NA; clone_size: NA; cdr3_aa: CASSEAGSHYEQYF; cdr3_nt: TGTGCCAGCAGTGAGGCAGGGTCTCACTACGAGCAGTACTTC
j_call: TRBJ2-7; v_call: TRBV7-6; d_call: NA; clone_size: NA; cdr3_aa: CASSQPQDSYEQYF; cdr3_nt: TGTGCCAGCAGCCAGCCTCAGGATTCCTACGAGCAGTACTTC
j_call: TRBJ1-4; v_call: TRBV6-1; d_call: TRBD1; clone_size: few; cdr3_aa: CASNPRDRGSKLFF; cdr3_nt: TGTGCCAGCAATCCCCGGGACAGGGGGTCGAAACTGTTTTTT
j_call: TRBJ1-5; v_call: TRBV7-9; d_call: NA; clone_size: NA; cdr3_aa: CASSLAGSQPQHF; cdr3_nt: TGTGCCAGCAGCTTGGCGGGGAGTCAGCCCCAGCATTTT
j_call: TRBJ2-1; v_call: TRBV13; d_call: NA; clone_size: NA; cdr3_aa: CASSPPGSSSYNEQFF; cdr3_nt: TGTGCCAGCAGCCCCCCTGGGAGTAGCTCCTACAATGAGCAGTTCTTC
j_call: TRBJ2-5; v_call: TRBV20-1; d_call: NA; clone_size: many; cdr3_aa: CSATQETQYF; cdr3_nt: TGCAGTGCTACTCAAGAGACCCAGTACTTC
j_call: TRBJ2-5; v_call: TRBV20-1; d_call: NA; clone_size: NA; cdr3_aa: CSARGPIGAQYF; cdr3_nt: TGCAGTGCTAGGGGACCCATAGGGGCCCAGTACTTC
j_call: TRBJ1-1; v_call: TRBV3-1; d_call: NA; clone_size: NA; cdr3_aa: CASSPHTDFTEAFF; cdr3_nt: TGTGCCAGCAGCCCCCACACAGATTTCACTGAAGCTTTCTTT
j_call: TRBJ2-1; v_call: TRBV6-5; d_call: TRBD2; clone_size: NA; cdr3_aa: CASSYSLAGVPDEQFF; cdr3_nt: TGTGCCAGCAGTTACTCGCTAGCGGGAGTCCCTGATGAGCAGTTCTTC
j_call: TRBJ2-3; v_call: TRBV10-2; d_call: NA; clone_size: NA; cdr3_aa: CASTESATQYF; cdr3_nt: TGCGCCAGCACCGAGTCCGCAACGCAGTATTTT
j_call: TRBJ2-3; v_call: TRBV5-1; d_call: NA; clone_size: NA; cdr3_aa: CASSLNPLGSIGTDTQYF; cdr3_nt: TGCGCCAGCAGCTTGAACCCCTTGGGGTCGATCGGGACAGATACGCAGTATTTT
j_call: TRBJ1-6; v_call: TRBV20-1; d_call: TRBD1; clone_size: few; cdr3_aa: CSAHKRGTGGDNSPLHF; cdr3_nt: TGCAGTGCTCACAAGAGAGGGACAGGGGGGGATAATTCACCCCTCCACTTT
j_call: TRBJ2-7; v_call: TRBV15; d_call: NA; clone_size: few; cdr3_aa: CATSSNAYEQYF; cdr3_nt: TGTGCCACCAGCAGTAATGCTTACGAGCAGTACTTC
j_call: TRBJ1-1; v_call: TRBV18; d_call: NA; clone_size: few; cdr3_aa: CASSQGRDTEAFF; cdr3_nt: TGTGCCAGCTCCCAGGGGAGGGATACTGAAGCTTTCTTT
j_call: TRBJ2-1; v_call: TRBV4-1; d_call: NA; clone_size: few; cdr3_aa: CASSQFGSTYNEQFF; cdr3_nt: TGCGCCAGCAGCCAATTCGGATCTACCTACAATGAGCAGTTCTTC
j_call: TRBJ2-1; v_call: TRBV6-5; d_call: NA; clone_size: NA; cdr3_aa: CASSPYWDSYNEQFF; cdr3_nt: TGTGCCAGCAGTCCATACTGGGACTCCTACAATGAGCAGTTCTTC
j_call: TRBJ1-3; v_call: TRBV9; d_call: TRBD1; clone_size: few; cdr3_aa: CASSAEEGAFSGNTIYF; cdr3_nt: TGTGCCAGCAGCGCGGAGGAGGGGGCATTCTCTGGAAACACCATATATTTT
j_call: TRBJ1-3; v_call: TRBV11-1; d_call: TRBD1; clone_size: few; cdr3_aa: CASSYPDRGDYLYHLSGNTIYF; cdr3_nt: TGTGCCAGCAGCTACCCGGACAGGGGGGATTACCTCTACCATCTCTCTGGAAACACCATATATTTT
j_call: TRBJ2-4; v_call: TRBV9; d_call: TRBD2; clone_size: NA; cdr3_aa: CASSHSGAPSYNEQYF; cdr3_nt: TGTGCCAGCAGTCACAGCGGGGCGCCTTCCTACAATGAGCAGTACTTC
j_call: TRBJ2-3; v_call: TRBV29-1; d_call: NA; clone_size: few; cdr3_aa: CSVVALDTQYF; cdr3_nt: TGCAGCGTTGTGGCGCTAGATACGCAGTATTTT
j_call: TRBJ1-6; v_call: TRBV9; d_call: NA; clone_size: NA; cdr3_aa: CASSVAPQGDSPLHF; cdr3_nt: TGTGCCAGCAGCGTAGCTCCCCAGGGTGATTCACCCCTCCACTTT
j_call: TRBJ2-1; v_call: TRBV12-3/TRBV12-4; d_call: NA; clone_size: NA; cdr3_aa: CASSTTEGIEQFF; cdr3_nt: TGTGCCAGCAGTACGACCGAAGGTATTGAGCAGTTCTTC
j_call: TRBJ2-2; v_call: TRBV20-1; d_call: NA; clone_size: NA; cdr3_aa: CSARTVHARGGELFF; cdr3_nt: TGCAGTGCTAGAACAGTTCACGCAAGGGGCGGGGAGCTGTTTTTT
j_call: TRBJ1-2; v_call: TRBV20-1; d_call: TRBD1; clone_size: NA; cdr3_aa: CSATIDREVGYTF; cdr3_nt: TGCAGTGCAACGATCGACAGGGAAGTAGGCTACACCTTC
j_call: TRBJ2-7; v_call: TRBV20-1; d_call: TRBD2; clone_size: NA; cdr3_aa: CSATQPGRGEPYEQYF; cdr3_nt: TGCAGTGCTACCCAACCGGGGCGGGGGGAACCCTACGAGCAGTACTTC
j_call: TRBJ2-3; v_call: TRBV5-1; d_call: TRBD2; clone_size: few; cdr3_aa: CASSSRTSGDTDTQYF; cdr3_nt: TGCGCCAGCAGCTCCCGGACTAGCGGGGACACAGATACGCAGTATTTT
j_call: TRBJ2-7; v_call: TRBV4-1; d_call: NA; clone_size: NA; cdr3_aa: CASSRQGTDLEEQYF; cdr3_nt: TGCGCCAGCAGCCGACAAGGGACGGACCTGGAGGAGCAGTACTTC
j_call: TRBJ1-4; v_call: TRBV5-1; d_call: NA; clone_size: NA; cdr3_aa: CASSLVPNEKLFF; cdr3_nt: TGCGCCAGCAGCTTGGTCCCTAATGAAAAACTGTTTTTT
j_call: TRBJ1-2; v_call: TRBV9; d_call: NA; clone_size: NA; cdr3_aa: CASSVVWASNYGYTF; cdr3_nt: TGTGCCAGCAGCGTAGTTTGGGCTTCTAACTATGGCTACACCTTC
j_call: TRBJ1-2; v_call: TRBV27; d_call: NA; clone_size: NA; cdr3_aa: CASSSGVGYGYTF; cdr3_nt: TGTGCCAGCAGTTCCGGTGTCGGCTATGGCTACACCTTC
j_call: TRBJ1-6; v_call: TRBV5-1; d_call: NA; clone_size: NA; cdr3_aa: CASSPKTGTDNSPLHF; cdr3_nt: TGCGCCAGCAGCCCTAAAACCGGGACCGATAATTCACCCCTCCACTTT
j_call: TRBJ2-1; v_call: TRBV24-1; d_call: NA; clone_size: few; cdr3_aa: CATSDLINEQFF; cdr3_nt: TGTGCCACCAGTGATTTGATAAATGAGCAGTTCTTC
j_call: TRBJ1-2; v_call: TRBV6-5; d_call: TRBD1; clone_size: NA; cdr3_aa: CASSPPGGTGVYGYTF; cdr3_nt: TGTGCCAGCAGCCCCCCGGGGGGGACAGGGGTCTATGGCTACACCTTC
j_call: TRBJ2-7; v_call: TRBV5-6; d_call: NA; clone_size: NA; cdr3_aa: CASSWRRGTTYEQYF; cdr3_nt: TGTGCCAGCAGCTGGAGAAGGGGAACCACCTACGAGCAGTACTTC
j_call: TRBJ2-7; v_call: TRBV2; d_call: NA; clone_size: NA; cdr3_aa: CASSEGLGIYEQYF; cdr3_nt: TGTGCCAGCAGTGAAGGACTAGGCATCTACGAGCAGTACTTC
j_call: TRBJ2-5; v_call: TRBV2; d_call: TRBD1; clone_size: NA; cdr3_aa: CASTGQTQETQYF; cdr3_nt: TGTGCCAGCACGGGACAGACTCAAGAGACCCAGTACTTC
j_call: TRBJ2-5; v_call: TRBV27; d_call: NA; clone_size: NA; cdr3_aa: CASSLLSAGYQETQYF; cdr3_nt: TGTGCCAGCAGTTTGCTAAGTGCAGGGTACCAAGAGACCCAGTACTTC
j_call: TRBJ2-7; v_call: TRBV10-3; d_call: TRBD1; clone_size: few; cdr3_aa: CAISPTGPYEQYF; cdr3_nt: TGTGCCATCAGTCCGACAGGGCCCTACGAGCAGTACTTC
j_call: TRBJ2-5; v_call: TRBV7-2; d_call: TRBD2; clone_size: NA; cdr3_aa: CASSLRTWTSGIQGETQYF; cdr3_nt: TGTGCCAGCAGCTTGAGGACCTGGACTAGCGGAATACAGGGGGAGACCCAGTACTTC